Listed below are T cell receptor beta chains from one sample, sequenced in a study of identical twins. TCRdb re-derived calls from the 5' RACE reads in MiXCR, one entry per CDR3 protein. The sample lists 420,000 or so distinct CDR3 sequences; approximately 18% were seen once. Sequenced sample: naive T cells sorted from blood. Receptor source: a man in his fifties in good health. CDR3s include the opening cysteine and the closing phenylalanine or tryptophan. D genes are given only for firm matches. Size values are once, few and many counts, or a class for expanded clones, and some rows have none.

d_gene	j_gene	v_gene	abundance	CDR3aa	CDR3nt
NA	TRBJ2-3	TRBV28	NA	CASSLSRDTQYF	TGTGCCAGCAGTCTCTCAAGGGATACGCAGTATTTT
NA	TRBJ2-3	TRBV29-1	many	CSVVRDSTDTQYF	TGCAGCGTTGTCCGGGACAGCACAGATACGCAGTATTTT
TRBD1	TRBJ1-1	TRBV20-1	many	CSARDPGTANTEAFF	TGCAGTGCTAGAGATCCTGGGACAGCGAACACTGAAGCTTTCTTT
TRBD1	TRBJ2-1	TRBV6-2/TRBV6-3	few	CASSYSRTGPYNEQFF	TGTGCCAGCAGTTACTCCCGGACAGGGCCTTACAATGAGCAGTTCTTC
NA	TRBJ1-3	TRBV7-8	NA	CASGGTGFSGNTIYF	TGTGCCAGCGGCGGAACAGGGTTCTCTGGAAACACCATATATTTT
TRBD1	TRBJ1-2	TRBV12-3/TRBV12-4	few	CASRIQGGSYGYTF	TGTGCCAGCAGAATCCAGGGGGGCTCTTATGGCTACACCTTC
TRBD2	TRBJ2-7	TRBV11-2	NA	CASSGPGSGRVYEQYF	TGTGCCAGCAGCGGACCGGGTAGCGGGAGAGTCTACGAGCAGTACTTC
NA	TRBJ2-7	TRBV7-8	NA	CASRWDNSYEQYF	TGTGCCAGCAGGTGGGACAACTCCTACGAGCAGTACTTC
NA	TRBJ2-7	TRBV13	many	CASSLGGTVWRVQYF	TGTGCCAGCAGCTTAGGCGGGACGGTTTGGAGGGTGCAGTACTTC
NA	TRBJ1-2	TRBV5-6	NA	CASSLPTANYGYTF	TGTGCCAGCAGCCTACCGACAGCTAACTATGGCTACACCTTC
NA	TRBJ2-3	TRBV29-1	many	CSVPDPDTQYF	TGCAGCGTTCCGGATCCAGATACGCAGTATTTT
TRBD2	TRBJ2-1	TRBV12-3/TRBV12-4	many	CASSLYGGGAPTAYNEQFF	TGTGCCAGCAGTTTATACGGCGGGGGGGCCCCTACGGCCTACAATGAGCAGTTCTTC
NA	TRBJ2-5	TRBV12-3/TRBV12-4	once	CASSLTRQPETQYF	TGTGCCAGCAGTTTAACTAGACAGCCAGAGACCCAGTACTTC
NA	TRBJ2-5	TRBV12-3/TRBV12-4	many	CASSLSEGGETQYF	TGTGCCAGCAGTTTATCCGAGGGGGGGGAGACCCAGTACTTC
TRBD1	TRBJ2-1	TRBV27	few	CASRGTGGAYEQFF	TGTGCCAGCCGCGGGACAGGGGGCGCCTATGAGCAGTTCTTC
TRBD2	TRBJ2-3	TRBV5-1	few	CASSFGTSGGTDTQYF	TGCGCCAGCAGCTTCGGTACTAGCGGGGGCACAGATACGCAGTATTTT
NA	TRBJ2-7	TRBV10-3	many	CAISNSYEQYF	TGTGCCATCAGTAACTCCTACGAGCAGTACTTC
NA	TRBJ2-3	TRBV7-2	many	CASSQPGTTDTQYF	TGTGCCAGCAGCCAACCGGGGACCACAGATACGCAGTATTTT
TRBD1	TRBJ1-2	TRBV11-1	many	CASSLLGDRGSANYGYTF	TGTGCCAGCAGCTTACTAGGCGACAGGGGCAGTGCTAACTATGGCTACACCTTC
NA	TRBJ2-1	TRBV20-1	few	CSARDLRDSGSYNEQFF	TGCAGTGCTAGAGACCTCAGGGATTCGGGGTCCTACAATGAGCAGTTCTTC
TRBD2	TRBJ2-1	TRBV20-1	many	CSARDATSVGNEQFF	TGCAGTGCTAGAGACGCAACTAGCGTTGGCAATGAGCAGTTCTTC
NA	TRBJ2-3	TRBV4-2	many	CASSHSQASTDTQYF	TGTGCCAGCAGCCACTCACAGGCGTCCACAGATACGCAGTATTTT
NA	TRBJ2-3	TRBV5-1	few	CASSDPNGDTQYF	TGCGCCAGCTCAGACCCGAACGGGGATACGCAGTATTTT
TRBD1	TRBJ1-1	TRBV15	many	CATSRDMGTAEAFF	TGTGCCACCAGCAGAGACATGGGGACAGCTGAAGCTTTCTTT
NA	TRBJ2-5	TRBV4-2	many	CASSQDRTSKETQYF	TGTGCCAGCAGCCAAGATCGAACTTCAAAAGAGACCCAGTACTTC
TRBD1	TRBJ1-2	TRBV7-2	NA	CASSLSLYDRVYGYTF	TGTGCCAGCAGCTTATCCCTTTATGACAGGGTCTATGGCTACACCTTC
NA	TRBJ2-3	TRBV12-3/TRBV12-4	few	CASSPWPQRDTQYF	TGTGCCAGCAGCCCATGGCCCCAGAGAGATACGCAGTATTTT
TRBD2	TRBJ2-7	TRBV6-1	many	CASIGTRLREISYEQYF	TGTGCCAGCATAGGGACTAGGCTCCGAGAGATCTCCTACGAGCAGTACTTC
TRBD2	TRBJ2-1	TRBV4-2	many	CASSQGTSGGANEQFF	TGTGCCAGCAGCCAAGGGACTAGCGGGGGGGCTAATGAGCAGTTCTTC
TRBD1	TRBJ2-3	TRBV6-1	many	CASSHPGGVDTQYF	TGTGCCAGCAGTCATCCAGGGGGCGTAGATACGCAGTATTTT
NA	TRBJ2-1	TRBV27	NA	CASSFKGGILYNEQFF	TGTGCCAGCAGTTTCAAAGGCGGGATCCTCTACAATGAGCAGTTCTTC
NA	TRBJ2-7	TRBV10-3	few	CAISAPGPAGYEQYF	TGTGCCATCAGTGCCCCGGGACCCGCGGGATACGAGCAGTACTTC
TRBD2	TRBJ2-5	TRBV11-3	NA	CASKDAGGGKETQYF	TGTGCCAGCAAAGACGCGGGAGGGGGGAAAGAGACCCAGTACTTC
TRBD1	TRBJ1-6	TRBV5-6	few	CASSADRGRSPLHF	TGTGCCAGCAGCGCGGACAGGGGGCGATCACCCCTCCACTTT
NA	TRBJ2-7	TRBV7-2	few	CASSFMADPYEQYF	TGTGCCAGCAGCTTCATGGCAGACCCCTACGAGCAGTACTTC
NA	TRBJ2-7	TRBV20-1	few	CSARVHRGGSYEQYF	TGCAGTGCTAGAGTGCACAGGGGGGGCTCCTACGAGCAGTACTTC
NA	TRBJ2-5	TRBV5-1	NA	CASSLATDLQETQYF	TGCGCCAGCAGCTTGGCGACGGACCTCCAAGAGACCCAGTACTTC
NA	TRBJ2-1	TRBV27	NA	CASSLIRRGLRNNEQFF	TGTGCCAGCAGTTTAATCCGGCGGGGTTTACGAAACAATGAGCAGTTCTTC
NA	TRBJ1-2	TRBV5-1	many	CASSLDFINYGYTF	TGCGCCAGCAGCTTGGACTTCATTAACTATGGCTACACCTTC
TRBD1	TRBJ1-5	TRBV28	NA	CASGTGGYSNQPQHF	TGTGCCAGCGGGACAGGGGGTTATAGCAATCAGCCCCAGCATTTT
NA	TRBJ2-7	TRBV27	many	CASSYSGQGLYEQYF	TGTGCCAGCAGTTATTCGGGACAAGGCCTCTACGAGCAGTACTTC
TRBD2	TRBJ2-5	TRBV5-1	few	CASRRLAGVQETQYF	TGCGCCAGCAGACGACTAGCGGGGGTTCAAGAGACCCAGTACTTC
NA	TRBJ2-7	TRBV20-1	few	CSAIWAGRPYEQYF	TGCAGTGCTATCTGGGCGGGGCGCCCCTACGAGCAGTACTTC
NA	TRBJ2-1	TRBV19	NA	CASSIGNEQFF	TGTGCCAGTAGTATAGGGAATGAGCAGTTCTTC
TRBD1	TRBJ1-5	TRBV15	many	CATSKTGVGQPQHF	TGTGCCACCAGCAAGACAGGGGTGGGTCAGCCCCAGCATTTT
NA	TRBJ2-1	TRBV12-3/TRBV12-4	NA	CASSLWGPYNEQFF	TGTGCCAGCAGTTTGTGGGGGCCCTACAATGAGCAGTTCTTC
NA	TRBJ1-2	TRBV7-2	many	CASSTVTSRGYTF	TGTGCCAGCAGCACCGTGACGAGCCGAGGCTACACCTTC
TRBD1	TRBJ1-6	TRBV10-3	few	CAIRPGQGNSPLHF	TGTGCCATCAGACCGGGACAGGGAAATTCACCCCTCCACTTT
NA	TRBJ2-7	TRBV12-3/TRBV12-4	NA	CASNPDFGTYEQYF	TGTGCCAGCAACCCGGACTTTGGAACCTACGAGCAGTACTTC
NA	TRBJ1-6	TRBV12-3/TRBV12-4	NA	CASSLESGFSPLHF	TGTGCCAGCAGTTTAGAGTCAGGGTTCTCACCCCTCCACTTT
NA	TRBJ2-7	TRBV4-1	many	CASSQTGTTSYEQYF	TGCGCCAGCAGCCAGACCGGGACCACCTCCTACGAGCAGTACTTC
NA	TRBJ2-7	TRBV20-1	NA	CSAPQRLGVSYEQYF	TGCAGTGCTCCCCAAAGACTAGGCGTCTCCTACGAGCAGTACTTC
NA	TRBJ1-6	TRBV5-1	NA	CASSPVDNSPLHF	TGCGCCAGCAGCCCTGTGGATAATTCACCCCTCCACTTT